This TCR beta chain was retrieved from a study of shared clonotypes between healthy human individuals. Study-level results: The study drew on few donors, limiting represented genetic and exposure-history diversity.

TCRdb's copy holds only in-frame clones and misses some; the assay was immunoSEQ multiplex PCR. The table lists hundreds of thousands of clones, almost 97% of them singletons. The length of the CDR3 is 15 residues. V lost 1 base, J lost 0 bases, and 10 bases lay in between. CDR1 LNHDA and CDR2 SQIVND come from the germline V gene (reference sequence). On this clone: The antigen remains unidentified.

Sequenced: naive CD4+ T cells sorted from blood. The sample's subset: CD45RA+ positively selected. The TCR originated in a woman in her twenties or thirties in good health. The rearrangement links TRBV19 to TRBJ2-7, with D tentatively TRBD1 or TRBD2 (5 bases each). CDR3 amino acids: CASSIVPGSSYEQYF. The CDR3 nucleotides are TGTGCCAGTAGTATAGTCCCAGGGAGCTCCTACGAGCAGTACTTC.